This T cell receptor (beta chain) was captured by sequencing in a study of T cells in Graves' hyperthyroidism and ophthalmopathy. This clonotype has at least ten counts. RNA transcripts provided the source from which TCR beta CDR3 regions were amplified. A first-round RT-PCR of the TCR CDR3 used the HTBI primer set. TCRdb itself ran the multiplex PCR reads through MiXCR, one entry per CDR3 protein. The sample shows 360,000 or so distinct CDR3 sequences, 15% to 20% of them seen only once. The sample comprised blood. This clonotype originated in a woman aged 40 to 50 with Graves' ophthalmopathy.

Here the CDR3 DNA reads TGTGCCAGCAGTGTTAAGGAGGGGTCAGGGCCAGCTAACTATGGCTACACCTTC. Its protein is CASSVKEGSGPANYGYTF. The rearrangement joins TRBV6-4 to TRBJ1-2, with TRBD1 as a possible D gene (5 bases). CDR3 length: 18 amino acids. Per germline, CDR1 MRHNA and CDR2 SNTAGT. Trimming cost V 4 bases and J 0 bases, with 21 bases left between them.